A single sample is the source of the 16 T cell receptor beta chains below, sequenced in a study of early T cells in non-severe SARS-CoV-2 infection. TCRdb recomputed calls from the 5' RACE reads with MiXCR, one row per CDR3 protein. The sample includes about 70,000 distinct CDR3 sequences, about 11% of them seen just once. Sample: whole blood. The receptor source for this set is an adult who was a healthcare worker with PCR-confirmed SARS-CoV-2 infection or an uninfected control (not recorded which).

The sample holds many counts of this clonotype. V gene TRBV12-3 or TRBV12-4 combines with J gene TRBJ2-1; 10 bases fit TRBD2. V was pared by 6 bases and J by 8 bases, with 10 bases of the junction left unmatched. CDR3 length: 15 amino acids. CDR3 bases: TGTGCCAGCAGAATAGCGGGGGGCAGGTCGGATGAGCAGTTCTTC. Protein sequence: CASRIAGGRSDEQFF.

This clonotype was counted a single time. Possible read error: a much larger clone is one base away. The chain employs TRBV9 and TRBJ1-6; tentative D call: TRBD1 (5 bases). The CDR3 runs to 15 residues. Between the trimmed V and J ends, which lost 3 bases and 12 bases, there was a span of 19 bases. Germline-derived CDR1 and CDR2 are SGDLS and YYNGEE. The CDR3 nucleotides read TGTGCCAGCAGCGGCACTGGACTGGGGGATTTACCCCTCCACTTT. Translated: CASSGTGLGDLPLHF.

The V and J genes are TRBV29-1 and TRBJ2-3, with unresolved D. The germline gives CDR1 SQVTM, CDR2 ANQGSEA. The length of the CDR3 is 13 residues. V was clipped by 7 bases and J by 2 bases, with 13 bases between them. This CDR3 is CSGTGSYTDTQYF. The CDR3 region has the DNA TGCAGCGGTACCGGGTCCTACACAGATACGCAGTATTTT.

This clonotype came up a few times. The CDR3 nucleotides read TGTGCCACCTTAGCGGGCCAAGAGACCCAGTACTTC. Protein: CATLAGQETQYF. This rearrangement joins TRBV28 to TRBJ2-5; the match to TRBD2 covers 7 bases. The CDR3 length is 12 residues. Trimming removed 10 bases from V and 1 base from J; junction bases left unmatched: 3. CDR1 and CDR2 from the germline V gene are MDHEN and SYDVKM. Complete variable domain (other parts from reference TRBV28 and TRBJ2-5): DVKVTQSSRYLVKRTGEKVFLECVQDMDHENMFWYRQDPGLGLRLIYFSYDVKMKEKGDIPEGYSVSREKKERFSLILESASTNQTSMYLCATLAGQETQYFGPGTRLLVL.

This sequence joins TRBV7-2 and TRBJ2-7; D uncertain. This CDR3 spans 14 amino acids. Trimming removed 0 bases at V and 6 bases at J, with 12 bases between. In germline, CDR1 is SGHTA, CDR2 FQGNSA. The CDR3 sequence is CASSLAAATGEQYF. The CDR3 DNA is TGTGCCAGCAGCTTAGCTGCGGCTACTGGCGAGCAGTACTTC.

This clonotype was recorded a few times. CDR3 sequence reads: CATTYLGLSSTDTQYF. CDR3 nucleotide sequence: TGTGCCACCACATATCTCGGACTTTCTAGCACAGATACGCAGTATTTT. The chain couples TRBV12-3 or TRBV12-4 to TRBJ2-3; tentatively, D is TRBD2 (5 bases). The CDR3 is 16 residues long. The V and J ends lost 10 bases and 0 bases respectively, with 20 bases between them.

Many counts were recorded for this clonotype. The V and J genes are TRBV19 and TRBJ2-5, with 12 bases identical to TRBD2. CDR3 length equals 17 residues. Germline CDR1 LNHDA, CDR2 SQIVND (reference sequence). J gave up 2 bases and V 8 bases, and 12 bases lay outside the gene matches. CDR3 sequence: CASSLAGGRSDQETQYF. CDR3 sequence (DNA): TGTGCCAGTTCACTAGCGGGGGGACGAAGCGATCAAGAGACCCAGTACTTC.

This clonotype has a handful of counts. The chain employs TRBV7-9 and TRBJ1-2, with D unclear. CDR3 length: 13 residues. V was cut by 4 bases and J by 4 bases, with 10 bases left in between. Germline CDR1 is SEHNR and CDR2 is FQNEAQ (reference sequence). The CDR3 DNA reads TGTGCCAGCAGCTCCGGATCTTCCTATGGCTACACCTTC. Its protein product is CASSSGSSYGYTF.

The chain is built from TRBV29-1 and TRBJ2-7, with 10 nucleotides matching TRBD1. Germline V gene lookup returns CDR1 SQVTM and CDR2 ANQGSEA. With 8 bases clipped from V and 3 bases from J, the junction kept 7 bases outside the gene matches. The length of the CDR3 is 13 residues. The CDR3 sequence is CSISGTGVYEQYF. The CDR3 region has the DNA TGCAGCATCTCCGGGACAGGGGTCTACGAGCAGTACTTC.

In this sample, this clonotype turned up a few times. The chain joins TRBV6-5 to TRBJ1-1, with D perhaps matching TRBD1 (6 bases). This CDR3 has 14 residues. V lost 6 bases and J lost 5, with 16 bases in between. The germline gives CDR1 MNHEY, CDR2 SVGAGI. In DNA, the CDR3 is TGTGCCAGCAGCCCCGGGGGGGGGCGGACTGAAGCTTTCTTT. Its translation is CASSPGGGRTEAFF.

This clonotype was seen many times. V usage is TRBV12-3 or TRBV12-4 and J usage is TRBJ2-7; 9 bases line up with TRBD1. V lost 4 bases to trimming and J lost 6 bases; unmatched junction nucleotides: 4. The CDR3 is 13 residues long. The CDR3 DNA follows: TGTGCCAGCAGTTCCACAGGGGGCTTCGAGCAGTACTTC. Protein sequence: CASSSTGGFEQYF.

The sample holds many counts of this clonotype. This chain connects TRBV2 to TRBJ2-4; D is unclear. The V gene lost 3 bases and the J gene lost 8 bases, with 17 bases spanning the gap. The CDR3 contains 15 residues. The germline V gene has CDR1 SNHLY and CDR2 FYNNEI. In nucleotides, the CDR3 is TGTGCCAGCAGTGACTCGAGAGCCCGGAGAGACATTCAGTACTTC. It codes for CASSDSRARRDIQYF.

The CDR3 here is CASSPDPNTEAFF. In DNA, the CDR3 is TGTGCCAGCAGTCCCGATCCGAACACTGAAGCTTTCTTT. This rearrangement joins TRBV11-2 to TRBJ1-1; D unclear. The CDR3 runs 13 residues. Trimming removed 6 bases at V and 1 base at J, with 9 bases between. Germline V gives CDR1 SGHAT, CDR2 FQNNGV.

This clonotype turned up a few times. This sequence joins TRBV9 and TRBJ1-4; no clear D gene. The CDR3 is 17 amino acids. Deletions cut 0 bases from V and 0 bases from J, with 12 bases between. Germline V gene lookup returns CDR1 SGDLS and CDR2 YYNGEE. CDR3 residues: CASSVGVSATTNEKLFF. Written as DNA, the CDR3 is TGTGCCAGCAGCGTAGGGGTCTCTGCGACAACTAATGAAAAACTGTTTTTT.

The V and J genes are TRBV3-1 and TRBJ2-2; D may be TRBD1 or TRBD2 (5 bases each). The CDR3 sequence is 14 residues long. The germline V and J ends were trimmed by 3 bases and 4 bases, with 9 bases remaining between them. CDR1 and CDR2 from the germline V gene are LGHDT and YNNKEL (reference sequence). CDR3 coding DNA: TGTGCCAGCAGCCACCGGGACCTCACCGGGGAGCTGTTTTTT. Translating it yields CASSHRDLTGELFF.

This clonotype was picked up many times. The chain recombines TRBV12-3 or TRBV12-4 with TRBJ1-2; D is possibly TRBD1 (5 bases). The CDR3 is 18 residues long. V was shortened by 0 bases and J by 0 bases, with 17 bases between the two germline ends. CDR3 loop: CASSLALRAGRTNYGYTF. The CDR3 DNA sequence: TGTGCCAGCAGTTTAGCGCTAAGGGCAGGGCGAACTAACTATGGCTACACCTTC.